The TCR beta chain under discussion was sequenced for a study of radiation and T cells in renal cell carcinoma. Germline V gene sequence: CDR1 LGHNA, CDR2 YNFKEQ. The CDR3 runs to 17 residues. Germline trimming cut 1 base from V and 5 bases from J; bases unmatched to any gene: 7. Time point in this sample: blood 4 weeks post-SBRT, at nephrectomy. Treatment of the sample: 15 Gy SBRT to primary tumor, nephrectomy 4 weeks later. Using immunoSEQ multiplex PCR, the repertoire was profiled, and TCRdb retains in-frame clones only, with some absent. The sample gives around 100,000 clones, approximately 82% of which show up once; about 7.2% is in the top ten.

This TCR derives from a man between 60 and 70 years old with renal cell carcinoma. V gene TRBV4-2 combines with J gene TRBJ1-6; 8 bases are shared with TRBD1. The specimen comprised blood, sampled from a patient whose treatment included radiotherapy and nephrectomy. The CDR3 DNA reads as TGTGCCAGCAGCCAAGTACCTCAGGGGGCAAATAATTCACCCCTCCACTTT. Amino acid sequence: CASSQVPQGANNSPLHF.